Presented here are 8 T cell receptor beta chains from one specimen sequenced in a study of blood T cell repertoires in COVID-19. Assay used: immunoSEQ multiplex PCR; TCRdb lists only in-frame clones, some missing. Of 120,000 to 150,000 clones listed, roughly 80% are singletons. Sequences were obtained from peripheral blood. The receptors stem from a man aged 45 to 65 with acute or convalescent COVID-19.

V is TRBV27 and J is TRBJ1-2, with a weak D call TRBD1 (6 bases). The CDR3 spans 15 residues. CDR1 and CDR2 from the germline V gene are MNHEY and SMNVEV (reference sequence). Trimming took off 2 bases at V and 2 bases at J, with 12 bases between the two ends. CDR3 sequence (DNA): TGTGCCAGCAGTTTAAGAACAGGGAGAAACTATGGCTACACCTTC. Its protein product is CASSLRTGRNYGYTF.

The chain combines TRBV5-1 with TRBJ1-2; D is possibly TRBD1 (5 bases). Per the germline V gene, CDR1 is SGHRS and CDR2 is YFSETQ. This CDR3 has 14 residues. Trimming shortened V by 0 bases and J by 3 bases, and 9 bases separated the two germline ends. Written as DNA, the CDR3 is TGCGCCAGCAGCTTGGGGGTGACAGACTATGGCTACACCTTC. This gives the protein CASSLGVTDYGYTF.

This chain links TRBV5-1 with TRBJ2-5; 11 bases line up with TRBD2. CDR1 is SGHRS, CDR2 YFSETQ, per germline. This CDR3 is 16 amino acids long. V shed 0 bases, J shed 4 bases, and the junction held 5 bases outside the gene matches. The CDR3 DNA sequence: TGCGCCAGCAGCTTGGTACTAGCGGGGGACCGAGAGACCCAGTACTTC. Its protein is CASSLVLAGDRETQYF.

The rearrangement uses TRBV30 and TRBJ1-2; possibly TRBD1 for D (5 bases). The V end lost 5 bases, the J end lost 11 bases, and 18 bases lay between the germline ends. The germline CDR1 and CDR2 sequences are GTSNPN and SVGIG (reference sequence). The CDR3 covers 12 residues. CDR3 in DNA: TGTGCCTGGGTATTAACCGGGACTGGGTACACCTTC. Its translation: CAWVLTGTGYTF.

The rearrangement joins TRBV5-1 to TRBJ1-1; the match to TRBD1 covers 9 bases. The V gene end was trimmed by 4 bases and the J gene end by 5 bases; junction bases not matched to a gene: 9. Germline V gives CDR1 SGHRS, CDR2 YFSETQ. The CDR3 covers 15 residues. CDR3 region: CASSRGQGVATEAFF. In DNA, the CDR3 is TGCGCCAGCAGCAGGGGACAGGGAGTCGCGACTGAAGCTTTCTTT.

The CDR3 here is CAWSSTGGTEAFF. CDR3 coding DNA: TGTGCCTGGAGTTCGACAGGGGGCACTGAAGCTTTCTTT. The chain recombines TRBV30 with TRBJ1-1; 9 nucleotides agree with TRBD1. There are 13 residues in the CDR3. The ends lost 2 bases at V and 4 bases at J; junction bases unmatched: 2. From germline, CDR1 is GTSNPN and CDR2 SVGIG (reference sequence).

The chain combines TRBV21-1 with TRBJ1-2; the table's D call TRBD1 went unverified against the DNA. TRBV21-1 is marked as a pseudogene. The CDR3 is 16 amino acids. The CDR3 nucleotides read TGTGCCAGCAGCAAAGGGGGGGACAGCAACGTCTATGGCTACACCTTC. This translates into CASSKGGDSNVYGYTF.

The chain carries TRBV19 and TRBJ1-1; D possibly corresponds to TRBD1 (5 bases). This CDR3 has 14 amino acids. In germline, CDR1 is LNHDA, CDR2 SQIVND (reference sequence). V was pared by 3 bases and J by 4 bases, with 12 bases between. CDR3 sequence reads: CASSMEGSGTEAFF. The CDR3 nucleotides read TGTGCCAGTAGTATGGAGGGGTCGGGCACTGAAGCTTTCTTT.